These 29 T cell receptor beta chains were all obtained from the same sample, sequenced in a study of quantifying T cell responses using KT2 cells. For the study at large: cDNA was made from DNase-treated RNA using alpha and beta constant primers.

The cDNA 3' end received a ligated oligonucleotide with a UMI. First-round PCR used 4 to 5 cycles and beta primers RC1.1 and RC1.2 covering TRBC1 and TRBC2. MiXCR was run by TCRdb on the UMI-ligation and nested PCR reads, yielding one entry per CDR3 protein. The data show around 50,000 distinct CDR3 sequences, 11% seen once. Sample: PBMCs spiked with cells of the T cell clone KT2. These receptors were collected from a human donor.

This sequence joins TRBV2 and TRBJ1-5; no firm D call. Trimming stripped 1 base from V and 6 bases from J, with 13 bases between. CDR1 is SNHLY, CDR2 FYNNEI, per germline. The CDR3 totals 15 residues. This chain's CDR3 is CASSEGTAGGQPQHF. CDR3 coding DNA: TGTGCCAGCAGTGAAGGGACTGCCGGAGGTCAGCCCCAGCATTTT.

This clonotype was detected a few times. The chain combines TRBV24-1 with TRBJ2-3, with 7 bases lining up with TRBD1. The length of the CDR3 is 15 residues. Per the germline V gene, CDR1 is KGHDR and CDR2 is SFDVKD. After removal of 4 bases from V and 3 bases from J, the junction contained 6 bases not matched to a gene. The chain's CDR3 is CATSDMGQPTDTQYF. CDR3 nucleotide sequence: TGTGCCACCAGTGACATGGGACAGCCTACAGATACGCAGTATTTT.

The V call is TRBV12-5, the J call TRBJ2-5, with a possible D match to TRBD1 (5 bases). Trimming took off 7 bases at V and 5 bases at J, with 17 bases between the two ends. Looked up from germline, CDR1 is LGHNT and CDR2 is FRNRAP. The CDR3 loop spans 14 amino acids. The CDR3 DNA is TGTGCTAGTGCTCATCGGGCCAGGGTGGAGACCCAGTACTTC. This translates into CASAHRARVETQYF.

This clonotype has just a few counts. This chain links TRBV2 with TRBJ2-1, with 10 bases matching TRBD2. Trimming took 10 bases from V and 7 from J; bases not matched to a gene: 10. The CDR3 has 14 residues. Germline V gene lookup returns CDR1 SNHLY and CDR2 FYNNEI. The chain's CDR3 is CATRGPSGRNEQFF. The CDR3 DNA reads as TGTGCCACCCGGGGTCCTAGCGGGAGAAATGAGCAGTTCTTC.

The chain links TRBV3-1 to TRBJ1-1; TRBD1 agrees at 8 bases. Germline CDR1 and CDR2: LGHDT and YNNKEL (reference sequence). The CDR3 is 15 residues long. The J segment lost 11 bases and the V segment lost 3 bases, leaving 14 bases of the junction unmatched. CDR3 nucleotides: TGTGCCAGCAGCCAGATGACAGGGGCCCAGGTGGGCGCTTTCTTT. It is translated as CASSQMTGAQVGAFF.

This clonotype was counted a single time. The V gene is TRBV9, the J gene TRBJ1-1, with D possibly matching TRBD1 (5 bases). Per the germline V gene, CDR1 is SGDLS and CDR2 is YYNGEE. The CDR3 totals 15 residues. Trimming took off 4 bases at V and 5 bases at J, with 18 bases between the two ends. The CDR3: CASSSESGPGTEAFF. The CDR3 bases are TGTGCCAGCAGCTCTGAGTCAGGGCCTGGAACTGAAGCTTTCTTT.

The gene calls are TRBV5-1 and TRBJ2-7; D tentatively fits TRBD1 or TRBD2 (6 bases each). The CDR3 length is 15 residues. V lost 0 bases, J lost 1 base, and 11 bases lay in between. Germline lookup yields CDR1 SGHRS and CDR2 YFSETQ. The CDR3 coding sequence is TGCGCCAGCAGCTTGGGGGGGGCAGTGTCCTACGAGCAGTACTTC. Translated: CASSLGGAVSYEQYF. The variable domain in full, completed from reference TRBV5-1 and TRBJ2-7, reads KAGVTQTPRYLIKTRGQQVTLSCSPISGHRSVSWYQQTPGQGLQFLFEYFSETQRNKGNFPGRFSGRQFSNSRSEMNVSTLELGDSALYLCASSLGGAVSYEQYFGPGTRLTVT.

In this sample, this clonotype turned up many times. This chain links TRBV6-1 with TRBJ1-6, with D possibly TRBD1 on 5 matching bases. Germline V gene sequence: CDR1 MNHNS, CDR2 SASEGT. The ends were cut back, 4 bases at V and 10 bases at J, with 20 bases in the middle. The CDR3 has 16 amino acids. CDR3 sequence reads: CASSGGGPLSASPLHF. The CDR3 coding sequence is TGTGCCAGCAGTGGGGGGGGACCATTATCGGCGTCACCCCTCCACTTT.

V gene TRBV7-2 combines with J gene TRBJ2-7; the D gene is possibly TRBD2 (5 bases). V lost 6 bases and J 9 bases, leaving 18 bases between the germline ends. Germline CDR1 SGHTA, CDR2 FQGNSA. The CDR3 totals 13 residues. CDR3 amino acids: CASSSGWRALQYF. The DNA for the CDR3 is TGTGCCAGCAGTTCAGGCTGGCGGGCCCTGCAGTACTTC.

V is TRBV20-1 and J is TRBJ1-6; D remains unclear. The ends were cut back, 7 bases at V and 0 bases at J, with 7 bases in the middle. Germline lookup yields CDR1 DFQATT and CDR2 SNEGSKA (reference sequence). The CDR3 spans 13 residues. The CDR3 spells CSVPSSYNSPLHF. CDR3 in DNA: TGCAGTGTTCCTAGCTCCTATAATTCACCCCTCCACTTT.

This clonotype was seen only a few times. The chain recombines TRBV5-1 with TRBJ1-2; D ambiguous. The germline V and J ends were trimmed by 4 bases and 4 bases, with 20 bases remaining between them. CDR3 length: 16 residues. CDR1 and CDR2 (germline): SGHRS, YFSETQ. The CDR3 is CASSPGSSAGSYGYTF. The DNA of the CDR3 is TGCGCCAGCAGCCCCGGGAGCAGCGCAGGATCCTATGGCTACACCTTC.

In its sample, this clonotype was seen a few times. The chain couples TRBV3-1 to TRBJ2-1; D assignment may be TRBD1 or TRBD2 (5 bases each). The CDR3 has 16 amino acids. Germline assignment: CDR1 LGHDT and CDR2 YNNKEL (reference sequence). V was trimmed by 4 bases and J by 9 bases, leaving 22 bases between them. This chain's CDR3 is CASSPLFQGRWGEQFF. In DNA form, the CDR3 reads TGTGCCAGCAGCCCGCTGTTTCAGGGACGATGGGGTGAGCAGTTCTTC.

This clonotype was counted many times. The chain employs TRBV14 and TRBJ2-5, with D possibly being TRBD2 (6 bases). Germline values: CDR1 SGHDN, CDR2 FVKESK. The V and J ends lost 1 base and 5 bases respectively, with 20 bases between them. The CDR3 totals 17 residues. Written as DNA, the CDR3 is TGTGCCAGCAGCCAAGGCTACGTTGCGGGAACGGCGGAGACCCAGTACTTC. Its translation is CASSQGYVAGTAETQYF.

This clonotype has a count of ten or more. The chain recombines TRBV5-1 with TRBJ2-5; D uncertain. Germline CDR1 is SGHRS and CDR2 is YFSETQ. V was shortened by 0 bases and J by 4 bases, with 7 bases between the two germline ends. The CDR3 consists of 13 residues. Here the CDR3 reads CASSLVVGETQYF. CDR3 coding DNA: TGCGCCAGCAGCTTGGTCGTTGGAGAGACCCAGTACTTC. Drawing the rest from reference TRBV5-1 and TRBJ2-5, the complete variable domain is KAGVTQTPRYLIKTRGQQVTLSCSPISGHRSVSWYQQTPGQGLQFLFEYFSETQRNKGNFPGRFSGRQFSNSRSEMNVSTLELGDSALYLCASSLVVGETQYFGPGTRLLVL.

This clonotype showed up just a few times. The genes are TRBV4-2 and TRBJ2-1; D is ambiguous. The germline V gene encodes CDR1 LGHNA and CDR2 YNFKEQ. The CDR3 has 13 amino acids. V was trimmed by 1 base and J by 11 bases, leaving 12 bases between them. CDR3 DNA sequence: TGTGCCAGCAGCCAAGTCGGATCTTTGAAGCAGTTCTTC. The encoded protein is CASSQVGSLKQFF.

The chain combines TRBV6-5 with TRBJ1-1, with 7 nucleotides matching TRBD1. In germline, CDR1 is MNHEY, CDR2 SVGAGI. This CDR3 is built from 13 residues. The V gene end was trimmed by 11 bases and the J gene end by 7 bases; junction bases not matched to a gene: 13. CDR3: CASIGRGAYEAFF. The CDR3, as DNA: TGTGCCTCCATTGGCAGGGGGGCGTATGAAGCTTTCTTT.

The V and J genes are TRBV27 and TRBJ1-5, with 8 bases that match TRBD1. V dropped 6 bases and J dropped 6; count of bases not matched to a gene: 7. The CDR3 covers 14 residues. The V gene's germline CDR1 is MNHEY and CDR2 SMNVEV (reference sequence). CDR3 DNA sequence: TGTGCCAGCAGCATTGACAGGGGAGGTCAGCCCCAGCATTTT. This translates into CASSIDRGGQPQHF.

This chain connects TRBV6-5 to TRBJ1-3; D is ambiguous. CDR1 MNHEY and CDR2 SVGAGI come from the germline V gene. The ends were cut back, 7 bases at V and 4 bases at J, with 5 bases in the middle. There are 11 residues in the CDR3. The CDR3 here is CASISGNTIYF. CDR3 nucleotides: TGTGCCAGCATCTCAGGAAACACCATATATTTT.

This clonotype came up a few times. This rearrangement joins TRBV29-1 to TRBJ1-1; a possible D gene is TRBD1 (6 bases). Between the trimmed V and J ends, which lost 4 bases and 3 bases, there was a span of 12 bases. There are 13 residues in the CDR3. Germline V gene lookup returns CDR1 SQVTM and CDR2 ANQGSEA. The CDR3: CSVAQGLYTEAFF. The CDR3 DNA reads TGCAGCGTTGCCCAGGGGTTGTACACTGAAGCTTTCTTT.

This clonotype was counted many times. The V and J genes are TRBV7-8 and TRBJ2-3; D possibly corresponds to TRBD1 (5 bases). The CDR3 is 16 residues long. In germline, CDR1 is SGHVS, CDR2 FQNEAQ. V was trimmed by 8 bases and J by 1 base, leaving 19 bases between them. The CDR3 region has the DNA TGTGCCAGCCGTCCTCTACTGCAGGGTGGCACAGATACGCAGTATTTT. It specifies CASRPLLQGGTDTQYF.

This clonotype was seen more than once but under ten times. V usage is TRBV7-3 and J usage is TRBJ2-5; TRBD2 matches 10 bases. Germline V gives CDR1 SGHTA, CDR2 FQGTGA. The CDR3 is 15 amino acids. V gave up 4 bases and J gave up 4 bases; unmatched junction bases: 6. The CDR3 is CASSSLTSGVETQYF. The CDR3 DNA reads as TGTGCCAGCAGCTCCCTAACTAGCGGGGTAGAGACCCAGTACTTC. The entire variable domain, with the rest obtained from reference TRBV7-3 and TRBJ2-5, is as follows: GAGVSQTPSNKVTEKGKYVELRCDPISGHTALYWYRQSLGQGPEFLIYFQGTGAADDSGLPNDRFFAVRPEGSVSTLKIQRTERGDSAVYLCASSSLTSGVETQYFGPGTRLLVL.

This chain joins TRBV7-2 and TRBJ2-2; 9 bases match TRBD2. CDR1 is SGHTA, CDR2 FQGNSA, per germline. The CDR3 extends over 16 amino acids. V trimming: 3 bases; J trimming: 4 bases; junction bases outside the gene matches: 6. CDR3 coding DNA: TGTGCCAGCAGCTTCTCAGCGGGGGGACGCACCGGGGAGCTGTTTTTT. Its protein is CASSFSAGGRTGELFF.

This clonotype was observed a few times. This sequence joins TRBV13 and TRBJ1-1; 9 positions match TRBD1. Germline V gene lookup returns CDR1 PRHDT and CDR2 FYEKMQ (reference sequence). The ends lost 6 bases at V and 5 bases at J; junction bases unmatched: 13. CDR3 size: 16 residues. CDR3 sequence: CASRLRGQGAGTEAFF. The CDR3 coding sequence is TGTGCCAGCAGACTAAGGGGACAGGGAGCAGGTACTGAAGCTTTCTTT.

The chain recombines TRBV25-1 with TRBJ2-3; TRBD2 aligns across 8 bases. The V gene end was trimmed by 4 bases and the J gene end by 4 bases; junction bases not matched to a gene: 7. Germline-derived CDR1 and CDR2 are MGHDK and SYGVNS. This CDR3 comprises 15 residues. The CDR3 DNA reads TGTGCCAGCAGTGTGGGCGGGAGGTTCCCAGATACGCAGTATTTT. Amino acids: CASSVGGRFPDTQYF.

Note on this clonotype: A much larger clone differs by one base, so this may be a read error. The chain has TRBV4-3 and TRBJ2-6; D uncertain. Trimming left V 0 bases short and J 0 bases short, with 9 bases between. The CDR3 sequence is 17 residues long. Germline V gene sequence: CDR1 LGHNA, CDR2 YSLEER. The CDR3 DNA is TGCGCCAGCAGCCAAGATGGCAACAGCTCTGGGGCCAACGTCCTGACTTTC. Protein: CASSQDGNSSGANVLTF.

This clonotype was picked up many times. The chain joins TRBV7-2 to TRBJ2-7, with D possibly being TRBD2 (6 bases). Germline V lookup: CDR1 SGHTA, CDR2 FQGNSA. This CDR3 contains 15 residues. Between the trimmed V and J ends, which lost 2 bases and 6 bases, there was a span of 17 bases. CDR3 in amino acids: CASSLSPGSGGEQYF. The DNA of the CDR3 is TGTGCCAGCAGCTTATCCCCCGGGAGTGGAGGCGAGCAGTACTTC.

For this clonotype: A much larger clone differs from this one at a single base, so this may be a read error. The V gene is TRBV7-8, the J gene TRBJ2-7; 8 bases are shared with TRBD1. The CDR3 has 15 residues. CDR1 and CDR2 from the germline V gene are SGHVS and FQNEAQ. Losses at the gene ends were 5 bases for V and 4 bases for J; bases not matched to a gene: 10. CDR3 amino acids: CASSHGQGSFYEQYF. The CDR3 DNA is TGTGCCAGCAGCCATGGACAGGGTTCCTTTTACGAGCAGTACTTC.

This clonotype turned up a few times. The genes are TRBV20-1 and TRBJ1-2; D ambiguous. Germline lookup yields CDR1 DFQATT and CDR2 SNEGSKA (reference sequence). V lost 4 bases, J lost 5 bases, and 8 bases lay in between. The CDR3 covers 11 residues. The CDR3 here is CSATLPYGYTF. CDR3 nucleotides: TGCAGTGCTACCCTTCCTTATGGCTACACCTTC.

This clonotype was recorded at least ten times. The V call is TRBV29-1, the J call TRBJ2-7; D is possibly TRBD1 (6 bases). V lost 5 bases and J 0 bases, leaving 14 bases between the germline ends. The V gene's germline CDR1 is SQVTM and CDR2 ANQGSEA. The CDR3 sequence is 14 residues long. The CDR3 coding sequence is TGCAGCGTTCAAAGGGACACTAGCTCCTACGAGCAGTACTTC. It specifies CSVQRDTSSYEQYF.